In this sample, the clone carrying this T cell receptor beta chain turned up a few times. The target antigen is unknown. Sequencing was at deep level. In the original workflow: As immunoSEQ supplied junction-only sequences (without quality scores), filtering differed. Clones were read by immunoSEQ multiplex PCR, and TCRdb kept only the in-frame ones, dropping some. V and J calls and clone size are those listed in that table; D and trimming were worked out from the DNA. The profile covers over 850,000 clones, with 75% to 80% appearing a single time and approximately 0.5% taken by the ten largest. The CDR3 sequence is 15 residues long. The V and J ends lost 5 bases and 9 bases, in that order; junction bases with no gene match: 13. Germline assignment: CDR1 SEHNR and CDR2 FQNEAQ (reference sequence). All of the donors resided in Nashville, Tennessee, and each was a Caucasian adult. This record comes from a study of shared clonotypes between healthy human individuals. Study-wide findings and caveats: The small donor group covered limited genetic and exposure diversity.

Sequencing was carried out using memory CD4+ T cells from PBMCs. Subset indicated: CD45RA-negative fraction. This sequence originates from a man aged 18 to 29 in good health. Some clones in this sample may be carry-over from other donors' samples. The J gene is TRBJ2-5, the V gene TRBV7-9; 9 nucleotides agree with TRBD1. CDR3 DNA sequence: TGTGCCAGCAGCGGACAGGGGACCGCCACCGGGGCCCAGTACTTC. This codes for CASSGQGTATGAQYF.